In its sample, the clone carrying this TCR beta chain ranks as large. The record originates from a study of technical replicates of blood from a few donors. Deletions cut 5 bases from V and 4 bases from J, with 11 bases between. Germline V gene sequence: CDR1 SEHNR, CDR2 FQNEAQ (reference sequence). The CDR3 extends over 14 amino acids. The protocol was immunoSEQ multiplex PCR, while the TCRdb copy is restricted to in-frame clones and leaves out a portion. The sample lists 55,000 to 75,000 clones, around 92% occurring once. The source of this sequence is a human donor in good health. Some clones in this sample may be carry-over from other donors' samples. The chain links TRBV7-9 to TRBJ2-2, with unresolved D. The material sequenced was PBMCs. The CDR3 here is CASSPVSFTGELFF. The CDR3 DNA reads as TGTGCCAGCAGCCCTGTTAGTTTCACCGGGGAGCTGTTTTTT.